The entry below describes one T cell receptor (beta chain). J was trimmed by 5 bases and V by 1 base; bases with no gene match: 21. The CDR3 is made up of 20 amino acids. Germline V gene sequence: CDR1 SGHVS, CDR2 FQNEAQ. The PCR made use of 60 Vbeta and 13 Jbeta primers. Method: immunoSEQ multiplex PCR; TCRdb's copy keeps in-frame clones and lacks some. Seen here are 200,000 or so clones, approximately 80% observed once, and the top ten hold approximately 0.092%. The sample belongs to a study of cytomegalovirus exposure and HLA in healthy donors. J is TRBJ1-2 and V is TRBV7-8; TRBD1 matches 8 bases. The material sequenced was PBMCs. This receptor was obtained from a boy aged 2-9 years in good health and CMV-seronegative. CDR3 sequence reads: CASSLGARGRKPEGPYGYTF. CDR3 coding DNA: TGTGCCAGCAGCTTAGGAGCCAGGGGGCGGAAACCTGAGGGTCCGTATGGCTACACCTTC.